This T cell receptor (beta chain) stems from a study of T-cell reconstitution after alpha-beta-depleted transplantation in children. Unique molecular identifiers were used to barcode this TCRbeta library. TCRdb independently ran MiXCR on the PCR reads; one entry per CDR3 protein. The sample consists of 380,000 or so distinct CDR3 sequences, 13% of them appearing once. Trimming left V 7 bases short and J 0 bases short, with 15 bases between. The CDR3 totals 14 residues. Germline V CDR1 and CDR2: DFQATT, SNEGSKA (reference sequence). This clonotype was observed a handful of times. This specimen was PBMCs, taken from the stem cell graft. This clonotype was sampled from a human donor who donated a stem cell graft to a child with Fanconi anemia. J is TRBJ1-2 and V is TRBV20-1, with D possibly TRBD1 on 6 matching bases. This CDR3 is CSDVLQGPNYGYTF. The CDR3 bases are TGCAGTGACGTCCTACAGGGCCCTAACTATGGCTACACCTTC.